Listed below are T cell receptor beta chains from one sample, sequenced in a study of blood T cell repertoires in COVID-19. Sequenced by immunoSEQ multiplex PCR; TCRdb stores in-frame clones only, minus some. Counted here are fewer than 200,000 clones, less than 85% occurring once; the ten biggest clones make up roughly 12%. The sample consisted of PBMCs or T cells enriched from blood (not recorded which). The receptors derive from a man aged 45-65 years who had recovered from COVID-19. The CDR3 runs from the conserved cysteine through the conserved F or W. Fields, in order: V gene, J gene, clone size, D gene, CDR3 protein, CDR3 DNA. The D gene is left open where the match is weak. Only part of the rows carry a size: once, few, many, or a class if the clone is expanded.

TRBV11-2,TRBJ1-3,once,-,CASTAGVGNTIYF,TGTGCCAGCACCGCGGGGGTGGGAAACACCATATATTTT
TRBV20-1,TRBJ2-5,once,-,CSAPLGETQYF,TGCAGTGCTCCCCTTGGCGAGACCCAGTACTTC
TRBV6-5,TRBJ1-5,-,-,CASSWGGGDQPQHF,TGTGCCAGCAGTTGGGGGGGAGGGGATCAGCCCCAGCATTTT
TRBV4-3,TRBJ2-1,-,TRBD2,CASSQAHVGRGGLDNEQFF,TGCGCCAGCAGCCAAGCTCATGTAGGGCGGGGGGGCCTTGACAATGAGCAGTTCTTC
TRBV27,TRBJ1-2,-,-,CASSLGGPFYGYTF,TGTGCCAGCAGTTTAGGGGGCCCATTCTATGGCTACACCTTC
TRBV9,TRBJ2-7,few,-,CASSQGLGGASYEQYF,TGTGCCAGCAGTCAAGGATTGGGGGGGGCCTCCTACGAGCAGTACTTC
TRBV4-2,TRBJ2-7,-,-,CASSQEGSGSSYEQYF,TGTGCCAGCAGCCAAGAAGGGTCTGGGAGCTCCTACGAGCAGTACTTC
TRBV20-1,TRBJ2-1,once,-,CSASISEREQFF,TGCAGTGCTAGTATTTCGGAGCGGGAGCAGTTCTTC
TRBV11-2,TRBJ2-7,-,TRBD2,CASSLAGGEQYF,TGTGCCAGCAGCTTAGCGGGGGGCGAGCAGTACTTC
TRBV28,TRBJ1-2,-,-,CASSSSGTSGNLYTF,TGTGCCAGCAGTTCGTCCGGGACATCGGGAAACTTGTACACCTTC
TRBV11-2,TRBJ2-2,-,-,CASSLTGNTGELFF,TGTGCCAGCAGCCTAACAGGGAACACCGGGGAGCTGTTTTTT
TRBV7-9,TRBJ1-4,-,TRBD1,CASSSSTGTVNEKLFF,TGTGCCAGCAGCTCGTCTACCGGGACAGTTAATGAAAAACTGTTTTTT
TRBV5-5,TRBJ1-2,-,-,CASSFGGGYTF,TGTGCCAGCAGCTTCGGGGGAGGCTACACCTTC
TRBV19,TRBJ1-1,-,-,CASSVFDRRQGTEAFF,TGTGCCAGTAGCGTTTTCGACAGGCGCCAAGGCACTGAAGCTTTCTTT
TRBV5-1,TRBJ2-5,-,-,CASSLGEEETQYF,TGCGCCAGCAGCTTAGGGGAGGAGGAGACCCAGTACTTC
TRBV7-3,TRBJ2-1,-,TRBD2,CASSPQGGGGNEQFF,TGTGCCAGCAGCCCGCAGGGCGGGGGGGGCAATGAGCAGTTCTTC
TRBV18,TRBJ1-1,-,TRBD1,CASSPRTGEGTEAFF,TGTGCCAGCTCCCCGAGGACAGGGGAAGGCACTGAAGCTTTCTTT